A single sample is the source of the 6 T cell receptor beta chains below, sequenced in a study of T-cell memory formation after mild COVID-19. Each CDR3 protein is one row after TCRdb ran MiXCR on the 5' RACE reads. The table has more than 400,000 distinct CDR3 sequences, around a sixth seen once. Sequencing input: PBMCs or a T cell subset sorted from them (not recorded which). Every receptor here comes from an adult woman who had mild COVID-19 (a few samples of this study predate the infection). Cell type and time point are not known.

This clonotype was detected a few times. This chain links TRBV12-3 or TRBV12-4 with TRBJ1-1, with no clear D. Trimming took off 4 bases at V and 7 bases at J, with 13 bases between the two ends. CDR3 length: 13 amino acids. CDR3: CASSSTSQFEAFF. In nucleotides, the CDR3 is TGTGCCAGCAGTTCTACCTCGCAGTTTGAAGCTTTCTTT.

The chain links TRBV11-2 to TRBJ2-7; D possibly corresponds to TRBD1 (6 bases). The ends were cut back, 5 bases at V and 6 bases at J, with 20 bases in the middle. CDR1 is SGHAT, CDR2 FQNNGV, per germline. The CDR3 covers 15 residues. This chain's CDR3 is CASSTRQALHFEQYF. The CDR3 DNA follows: TGTGCCAGCAGCACTCGACAGGCTCTACATTTCGAGCAGTACTTC.

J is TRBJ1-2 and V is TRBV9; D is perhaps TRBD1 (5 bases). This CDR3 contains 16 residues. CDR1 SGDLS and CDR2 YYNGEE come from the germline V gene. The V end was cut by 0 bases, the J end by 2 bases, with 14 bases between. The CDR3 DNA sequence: TGTGCCAGCAGCGTAGCGCAGGGCCCGGAAAACTATGGCTACACCTTC. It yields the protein CASSVAQGPENYGYTF.

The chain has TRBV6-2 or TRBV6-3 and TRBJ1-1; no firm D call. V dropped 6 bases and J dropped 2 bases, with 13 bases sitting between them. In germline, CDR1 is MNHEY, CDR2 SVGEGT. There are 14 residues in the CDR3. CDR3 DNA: TGTGCCAGCAGGGGCAGACACATAAACACTGAAGCTTTCTTT. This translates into CASRGRHINTEAFF.

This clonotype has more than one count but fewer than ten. This chain's CDR3 is CASSVLSGSEQFF. CDR3 nucleotides: TGTGCCAGCAGTGTCCTCTCAGGGAGTGAGCAGTTCTTC. This chain uses TRBV12-3 or TRBV12-4 with TRBJ2-1; perhaps D is TRBD1 or TRBD2 (5 bases each). V lost 5 bases to trimming and J lost 9 bases, with 14 bases between them. The CDR3 runs to 13 residues.

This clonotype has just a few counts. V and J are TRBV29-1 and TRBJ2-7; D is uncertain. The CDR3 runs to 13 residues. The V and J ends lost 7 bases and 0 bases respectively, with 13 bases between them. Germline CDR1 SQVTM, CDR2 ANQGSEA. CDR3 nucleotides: TGCAGCGGCCTAGGCCTTAGCTCCTACGAGCAGTACTTC. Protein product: CSGLGLSSYEQYF.